The 28 T cell receptor beta chains below come from one sample, sequenced in a study of spatial heterogeneity in lung cancer. Time point of the sample: sample taken at primary tumor resection. TCRdb independently ran MiXCR on the 5' RACE reads; one entry per CDR3 protein. The profile covers 3,500 or so distinct CDR3 sequences, with roughly 9.8% appearing a single time and under 30% taken by the ten largest. The source was normal lung tissue next to the tumor, collected at surgery. The source is a male donor with early-stage non-small cell lung cancer.

In its sample, this clonotype was seen many times. The V call is TRBV5-1, the J call TRBJ1-1; 8 nucleotides align to TRBD1. This CDR3 region has 14 residues. J lost 3 bases, V lost 6 bases, and 7 bases had no gene match. The V gene's germline CDR1 is SGHRS and CDR2 YFSETQ. CDR3 nucleotides: TGCGCCAGCACCCTCCAGGGGGCTGACACTGAAGCTTTCTTT. Amino acid sequence: CASTLQGADTEAFF. Complete variable domain (other parts from reference TRBV5-1 and TRBJ1-1): KAGVTQTPRYLIKTRGQQVTLSCSPISGHRSVSWYQQTPGQGLQFLFEYFSETQRNKGNFPGRFSGRQFSNSRSEMNVSTLELGDSALYLCASTLQGADTEAFFGQGTRLTVV.

This clonotype is medium-sized in the sample. The chain is built from TRBV7-2 and TRBJ2-3; TRBD1 matches at 9 bases. There are 14 residues in the CDR3. The germline gives CDR1 SGHTA, CDR2 FQGNSA. Trimming removed 7 bases from V and 2 bases from J; junction bases left unmatched: 4. The CDR3 DNA reads as TGTGCCAGCACAGGGACAGGGAACACAGATACGCAGTATTTT. Encoded protein: CASTGTGNTDTQYF.

Within the sample, this clonotype is medium-sized. The rearrangement uses TRBV10-3 and TRBJ2-7; the D gene is possibly TRBD2 (6 bases). Germline CDR1 ENHRY, CDR2 SYGVKD. V was trimmed by 4 bases and J by 0 bases, leaving 13 bases between them. The CDR3 loop spans 15 amino acids. CDR3 sequence (DNA): TGTGCCATCAGTGGGAAGGACGGGAGCTCCTACGAGCAGTACTTC. Its protein is CAISGKDGSSYEQYF.

This clonotype rates as medium-sized (0.01 to 0.1%). The rearrangement links TRBV7-2 to TRBJ2-4; D not certain. The CDR3 runs to 14 residues. Trimming left V 5 bases short and J 5 bases short, with 13 bases between. Germline-derived CDR1 and CDR2 are SGHTA and FQGNSA. As DNA, the CDR3 is TGTGCCAGCAGCCGACCTTGGCCCCAAAACATTCAGTACTTC. It yields the protein CASSRPWPQNIQYF.

The chain couples TRBV7-2 to TRBJ1-4; D not certain. CDR1 SGHTA and CDR2 FQGNSA come from the germline V gene. The length of the CDR3 is 14 residues. Trimming stripped 1 base from V and 13 bases from J, with 16 bases between. CDR3 sequence: CASSLDHNSHLLFF. As DNA, the CDR3 is TGTGCCAGCAGCTTAGACCACAACAGTCATTTACTGTTTTTT.

This chain connects TRBV29-1 to TRBJ2-1, with 12 bases fitting TRBD1. Germline CDR1 and CDR2: SQVTM and ANQGSEA. V trimming: 6 bases; J trimming: 10 bases; junction bases outside the gene matches: 7. CDR3 length: 13 amino acids. The CDR3, as DNA: TGCAGCGTATGGGGACAGGGGGCGAGGGAGCAGTTCTTC. Its translation is CSVWGQGAREQFF.

This clonotype was counted a few times. The rearrangement links TRBV10-3 to TRBJ2-2; 11 nucleotides line up with TRBD1. The CDR3 is 16 amino acids. Germline V gene lookup returns CDR1 ENHRY and CDR2 SYGVKD. Trimming at V came to 3 bases and at J to 4 bases, leaving 4 bases not matched to a gene. The CDR3 region has the DNA TGTGCCATCAGTGAAAGGACAGGGGGCGGCACCGGGGAGCTGTTTTTT. It yields the protein CAISERTGGGTGELFF.

By share, this clonotype ranks as medium-sized. The chain uses TRBV18 and TRBJ1-2; D is possibly TRBD1 (5 bases). There are 11 residues in the CDR3. Trimming took off 2 bases at V and 8 bases at J, with 6 bases between the two ends. Germline-derived CDR1 and CDR2 are KGHSH and LQKENI. CDR3 sequence: CASSPGDGYTF. In DNA form, the CDR3 reads TGTGCCAGCTCACCAGGGGACGGCTACACCTTC.

This clonotype is labeled medium-sized. V gene TRBV5-1 combines with J gene TRBJ1-4; 12 positions agree with TRBD1. Per the germline V gene, CDR1 is SGHRS and CDR2 is YFSETQ. This CDR3 has 16 residues. J lost 8 bases, V lost 0 bases, and 5 bases had no gene match. CDR3 in amino acids: CASSLGGQGAGEKLFF. The DNA for the CDR3 is TGCGCCAGCAGCTTGGGGGGACAGGGGGCTGGCGAAAAACTGTTTTTT.

This clonotype qualifies as medium-sized. The CDR3 DNA is TGCAGCGTTGAGGGACACCCCCGGAGCAATCAGCCCCAGCATTTT. This encodes CSVEGHPRSNQPQHF. This chain connects TRBV29-1 to TRBJ1-5, with D possibly matching TRBD1 (6 bases). CDR3 size: 15 residues. Germline values: CDR1 SQVTM, CDR2 ANQGSEA. Trimming removed 3 bases at V and 1 base at J, with 13 bases between.

This clonotype is labeled medium-sized (0.01 to 0.1%). The rearrangement links TRBV5-1 to TRBJ2-5; D may be TRBD2 (6 bases). The germline V gene encodes CDR1 SGHRS and CDR2 YFSETQ. The CDR3 has 13 amino acids. Trimming shortened V by 0 bases and J by 5 bases, and 8 bases separated the two germline ends. The CDR3 DNA sequence: TGCGCCAGCAGCTTGGGAAGCGGGGAGACCCAGTACTTC. Its protein is CASSLGSGETQYF.

In this sample, this clonotype turned up a few times. The rearrangement uses TRBV23-1 and TRBJ2-1, with 9 bases aligning to TRBD2. TRBV23-1 is designated an ORF whose function remains uncertain. This CDR3 has 19 residues. The ends lost 3 bases at V and 7 bases at J; junction bases unmatched: 19. CDR3 residues: CASSQPCGFGTSYGNEQFF. DNA for the CDR3: TGCGCCAGCAGTCAGCCTTGTGGTTTCGGGACTAGCTATGGGAATGAGCAGTTCTTC.

In its sample, this clonotype was seen many times. V is TRBV28 and J is TRBJ2-5; tentatively, D is TRBD1 (6 bases). The CDR3 consists of 13 residues. Trimming removed 4 bases at V and 6 bases at J, with 12 bases between. The germline gives CDR1 MDHEN, CDR2 SYDVKM. The CDR3 here is CASSSTGLKTQYF. The CDR3 region has the DNA TGTGCCAGCAGTTCAACAGGGTTGAAGACCCAGTACTTC.

This clonotype is judged medium-sized. The rearrangement uses TRBV5-1 and TRBJ2-2; D not resolved. Looked up from germline, CDR1 is SGHRS and CDR2 is YFSETQ. The V end was cut by 5 bases, the J end by 5 bases, with 10 bases between. CDR3 size: 13 residues. In nucleotides, the CDR3 is TGCGCCAGCAGACGCGGTGAGACCGGGGAGCTGTTTTTT. Its protein product is CASRRGETGELFF.

This clonotype was counted at least ten times. The gene calls are TRBV12-3 or TRBV12-4 and TRBJ2-3; the D is unclear. The CDR3 has 15 residues. V was shortened by 8 bases and J by 4 bases, with 19 bases between the two germline ends. The CDR3 loop is CASHLLNWSPDTQYF. The CDR3 DNA follows: TGTGCCAGCCACTTATTGAACTGGTCCCCAGATACGCAGTATTTT.

Judged by abundance, this clonotype is medium-sized. This chain connects TRBV5-1 to TRBJ2-7; 7 bases are shared with TRBD2. CDR3 length: 15 amino acids. Trimming removed 0 bases from V and 10 bases from J; junction bases left unmatched: 13. Germline assignment: CDR1 SGHRS and CDR2 YFSETQ. The CDR3 sequence: CASSLDEIGLAAQYF. DNA for the CDR3: TGCGCCAGCAGCTTGGATGAGATCGGGCTAGCGGCCCAGTACTTC.

Relative to its sample, this clonotype is medium-sized. The V and J genes are TRBV6-2 or TRBV6-3 and TRBJ2-4, with 13 nucleotides matching TRBD2. Losses at the gene ends were 6 bases for V and 8 bases for J; bases not matched to a gene: 7. Germline V gene lookup returns CDR1 MNHEY and CDR2 SVGEGT. This CDR3 has 15 residues. CDR3 residues: CASSPGLAGVYIQYF. The CDR3, as DNA: TGTGCCAGCAGCCCCGGACTAGCGGGAGTGTACATTCAGTACTTC.

The chain couples TRBV3-1 to TRBJ1-5; D not certain. CDR3 length equals 14 residues. Germline V gene lookup returns CDR1 LGHDT and CDR2 YNNKEL (reference sequence). V dropped 3 bases and J dropped 2 bases, with 8 bases sitting between them. CDR3 in amino acids: CASSHSGGNQPQHF. CDR3 nucleotide sequence: TGTGCCAGCAGCCATAGTGGGGGCAATCAGCCCCAGCATTTT.

The genes are TRBV4-2 and TRBJ1-6; D gene ambiguous. The length of the CDR3 is 12 residues. CDR1 LGHNA and CDR2 YNFKEQ come from the germline V gene. V was shortened by 4 bases and J by 14 bases, with 12 bases between the two germline ends. The CDR3 reads CASSPGGGALHF. CDR3 bases: TGTGCCAGCAGCCCGGGCGGTGGGGCCCTCCACTTT.

The genes are TRBV10-3 and TRBJ2-2; D is undetermined. V was pared by 4 bases and J by 3 bases, with 12 bases between. CDR1 and CDR2 from the germline V gene are ENHRY and SYGVKD. The CDR3 is made up of 15 amino acids. The CDR3 DNA sequence: TGTGCCATCAGTGGGTCAGGAAGGGACACCGGGGAGCTGTTTTTT. Translated, it gives CAISGSGRDTGELFF.

By sample fraction, this clonotype is large. The J gene is TRBJ1-1, the V gene TRBV6-5, with D perhaps matching TRBD1 (5 bases). This CDR3 spans 15 amino acids. Germline V gene lookup returns CDR1 MNHEY and CDR2 SVGAGI. The ends were cut back, 2 bases at V and 3 bases at J, with 13 bases in the middle. In DNA form, the CDR3 reads TGTGCCAGCAGTTACACCAGGGCGGTCGACACTGAAGCTTTCTTT. Translating gives CASSYTRAVDTEAFF.

This clonotype has ten or more counts. The chain couples TRBV10-2 to TRBJ2-1; 9 bases align to TRBD2. Germline V gene data show CDR1 as WSHSY and CDR2 as SAAADI. The CDR3 length is 13 residues. J was trimmed by 9 bases and V by 5 bases; bases with no gene match: 5. The DNA for the CDR3 is TGCGCCAGCAGTCGTAGCGGGAGAATTGAGCAGTTCTTC. As protein: CASSRSGRIEQFF.

This clonotype was found a few times. The V call is TRBV20-1, the J call TRBJ2-7, with 7 bases fitting TRBD1. Trimming removed 3 bases from V and 1 base from J; junction bases left unmatched: 12. The CDR3 totals 16 residues. Per the germline V gene, CDR1 is DFQATT and CDR2 is SNEGSKA (reference sequence). CDR3 nucleotide sequence: TGCAGTGCTAGGGATGATGGGACAGTTACTTCCTACGAGCAGTACTTC. Its translation is CSARDDGTVTSYEQYF.

The CDR3 reads CAISFGGANVLTF. CDR3 DNA: TGTGCCATCAGTTTTGGTGGGGCCAACGTCCTGACTTTC. The chain has TRBV10-3 and TRBJ2-6; D unresolved. This CDR3 spans 13 amino acids. V shed 5 bases and J shed 3 bases, with 5 bases lying between them. Germline V gene lookup returns CDR1 ENHRY and CDR2 SYGVKD.

By proportion, this clonotype is medium-sized. The chain employs TRBV10-3 and TRBJ2-2; D perhaps matches TRBD2 (6 bases). V lost 3 bases, J lost 7 bases, and 15 bases lay in between. Germline V CDR1 and CDR2: ENHRY, SYGVKD. The CDR3 contains 15 residues. DNA of the CDR3: TGTGCCATCAGTGAAGGGCCTAGCGATAGCGGGGAGCTGTTTTTT. Its protein product is CAISEGPSDSGELFF.

This clonotype ranks as medium-sized. This rearrangement joins TRBV5-6 to TRBJ2-5; 7 bases map to TRBD2. V shed 3 bases, J shed 5 bases, and the junction held 7 bases outside the gene matches. Germline assignment: CDR1 SGHDT and CDR2 YYEEEE. This CDR3 comprises 14 residues. DNA for the CDR3: TGTGCCAGCAGCTCAAGACTAGCCGCGGAGACCCAGTACTTC. This gives the protein CASSSRLAAETQYF.

The V and J genes are TRBV15 and TRBJ1-4, with unresolved D. This CDR3 has 17 residues. Germline V gene lookup returns CDR1 LNHNV and CDR2 YYDKDF (reference sequence). Trimming removed 5 bases at V and 0 bases at J, with 16 bases between. CDR3 bases: TGTGCCACCAGCCCCCATCCGACGGACCCAACTAATGAAAAACTGTTTTTT. Protein sequence: CATSPHPTDPTNEKLFF.

This clonotype was seen at least ten times. This chain uses TRBV18 with TRBJ2-2; 7 bases agree with TRBD1. J gave up 3 bases and V 0 bases, and 4 bases lay outside the gene matches. Germline values: CDR1 KGHSH, CDR2 LQKENI. The CDR3 sequence is 16 residues long. CDR3 nucleotide sequence: TGTGCCAGCTCACCACCCTCCGGGACAGACACCGGGGAGCTGTTTTTT. This codes for CASSPPSGTDTGELFF.